These 28 T cell receptor beta chains originate from one sample sequenced in a study of CD8 T cells in ankylosing spondylitis (TCRdb year 2017). The paper's findings and limits, for the study overall: A TCR beta motif of fewer than 10 highly homologous amino acid variants appeared characteristic of blood from ankylosing spondylitis patients.

The antigens these receptors bind are not known. Library method: 5' RACE. The data were produced on an Illumina HiSeq 2500. The public reads were reanalyzed by TCRdb: fastp trimming at Q25, MiXCR alignment, in-frame beta chains only. A single entry per CDR3 protein holds the most common genes and DNA from its merged rows. Across this sample there are some 840,000 distinct CDR3 sequences, with about 11% seen only once. Approximately 0.51% of the sample goes to the ten largest clones. Sequencing was done on a sample of blood, either unsorted or a sorted T cell fraction (not recorded which). These receptors were collected from a male donor with ankylosing spondylitis.

There are a few counts of this clonotype. The rearrangement uses TRBV15 and TRBJ2-3; 9 bases map to TRBD2. CDR1 LNHNV and CDR2 YYDKDF come from the germline V gene (reference sequence). The CDR3 is 17 amino acids. V lost 6 bases to trimming and J lost 0 bases; unmatched junction nucleotides: 10. The CDR3 reads CATRLQRGESSTDTQYF. The CDR3 DNA reads as TGTGCCACCAGGTTGCAGCGGGGGGAATCTAGCACAGATACGCAGTATTTT.

The CDR3 DNA is TGTGCCAGCCGGGCGGCAGGGGCGCTAACCTACGAGCAGTACTTC. Translating it yields CASRAAGALTYEQYF. V is TRBV5-4 and J is TRBJ2-7, with TRBD1 as a possible D gene (6 bases). The CDR3 has 15 residues. Trimming removed 7 bases from V and 2 bases from J, with 19 bases in between. Germline V gene sequence: CDR1 SGHNT, CDR2 YYREEE (reference sequence).

This clonotype was counted many times. The J gene is TRBJ2-5, the V gene TRBV15; perhaps TRBD1 as D (6 bases). Germline V CDR1 and CDR2: LNHNV, YYDKDF (reference sequence). The CDR3 consists of 15 residues. V lost 2 bases and J 6 bases, leaving 16 bases between the germline ends. The CDR3, as DNA: TGTGCCACCAGCAGACAGTACAGGGACGGGAAGACCCAGTACTTC. This gives the protein CATSRQYRDGKTQYF.

The genes are TRBV20-1 and TRBJ1-1, with unresolved D. CDR3 length equals 13 residues. In germline, CDR1 is DFQATT, CDR2 SNEGSKA (reference sequence). Trimming left V 3 bases short and J 2 bases short, with 10 bases between. CDR3 protein: CSARVPGNTEAFF. CDR3 nucleotide sequence: TGCAGTGCTAGGGTCCCGGGTAACACTGAAGCTTTCTTT.

This clonotype was seen only a few times. The chain has TRBV20-1 and TRBJ2-2, with D perhaps matching TRBD1 or TRBD2 (5 bases each). This CDR3 has 16 residues. Germline loops: CDR1 DFQATT, CDR2 SNEGSKA (reference sequence). The V gene lost 0 bases and the J gene lost 6 bases, with 17 bases spanning the gap. DNA of the CDR3: TGCAGTGCTAGAGATTTTCGAGAGGGGCAGTCCGGGGAGCTGTTTTTT. Amino acids: CSARDFREGQSGELFF.

This clonotype was recorded a few times. This chain connects TRBV30 to TRBJ2-7; D perhaps matches TRBD2 (7 bases). The CDR3 loop spans 14 amino acids. Trimming left V 4 bases short and J 1 base short, with 14 bases between. Germline V gene sequence: CDR1 GTSNPN, CDR2 SVGIG (reference sequence). CDR3 loop: CAWIGKGGSYEQYF. In DNA, the CDR3 is TGTGCCTGGATTGGAAAGGGGGGGTCCTACGAGCAGTACTTC.

This clonotype has only a few counts. The rearrangement joins TRBV10-3 to TRBJ2-5, with TRBD1 matching over 9 bases. Germline V gene sequence: CDR1 ENHRY, CDR2 SYGVKD. This CDR3 is 15 amino acids long. V lost 3 bases to trimming and J lost 5 bases; unmatched junction nucleotides: 7. The CDR3 spells CAISEGWTGVETQYF. As DNA, the CDR3 is TGTGCCATCAGTGAAGGTTGGACAGGGGTTGAGACCCAGTACTTC.

The rearrangement links TRBV12-3 or TRBV12-4 to TRBJ1-1; 10 positions agree with TRBD1. The CDR3 has 14 residues. J lost 8 bases, V lost 5 bases, and 8 bases had no gene match. CDR3 sequence: CASSSRQGAGEAFF. The CDR3 DNA reads TGTGCCAGCAGTAGTAGACAGGGGGCAGGGGAAGCTTTCTTT.

The chain's CDR3 is CATSRDYTGYGETQYF. CDR3 bases: TGTGCCACCAGCAGAGATTACACAGGCTATGGGGAGACCCAGTACTTC. J is TRBJ2-5 and V is TRBV15, with TRBD1 as a possible D gene (5 bases). Trimming stripped 0 bases from V and 5 bases from J, with 16 bases between. This CDR3 has 16 residues. Germline CDR1 and CDR2: LNHNV and YYDKDF (reference sequence).

This clonotype appeared many times. The gene calls are TRBV29-1 and TRBJ1-4, with a possible D match to TRBD1 (5 bases). Germline loops: CDR1 SQVTM, CDR2 ANQGSEA. Trimming stripped 3 bases from V and 7 bases from J, with 12 bases between. This CDR3 comprises 13 residues. CDR3: CSVELGVREKLFF. The CDR3 DNA sequence: TGCAGCGTTGAGTTGGGGGTACGTGAAAAACTGTTTTTT.

Comment on this clonotype: One end of the junction does not line up with germline, which may come from a read error. This chain uses TRBV20-1 with TRBJ1-4; 12 positions match TRBD1. Germline-derived CDR1 and CDR2 are DFQATT and SNEGSKA (reference sequence). The CDR3 runs 16 residues. CDR3 DNA sequence: TGCTGTGCTAGGGGACAGGGGGCAGAGACTAATGAAAAACTGTTTTTT. Translated: CCARGQGAETNEKLFF.

Ten or more counts support this clonotype. The V call is TRBV6-2 or TRBV6-3, the J call TRBJ1-1; 9 positions agree with TRBD1. This CDR3 spans 16 amino acids. J lost 0 bases, V lost 2 bases, and 4 bases had no gene match. Germline V gene data show CDR1 as MNHEY and CDR2 as SVGEGT. CDR3 DNA: TGTGCCAGCAGTTACACCGGGACAGGGATGAACACTGAAGCTTTCTTT. Its translation: CASSYTGTGMNTEAFF.

This chain uses TRBV20-1 with TRBJ2-2; D remains ambiguous. Germline CDR1 and CDR2: DFQATT and SNEGSKA (reference sequence). V gave up 7 bases and J gave up 0 bases, with 12 bases separating them. The CDR3 length is 14 residues. The DNA of the CDR3 is TGCAGTGTTAAGCAGGCTACGAACACCGGGGAGCTGTTTTTT. Its translation is CSVKQATNTGELFF.

This clonotype was seen more than once but under ten times. This chain connects TRBV10-3 to TRBJ2-1, with TRBD2 matching 10 bases. The CDR3 length is 15 residues. Germline lookup yields CDR1 ENHRY and CDR2 SYGVKD. The V and J ends lost 6 bases and 3 bases, in that order; junction bases with no gene match: 5. The CDR3 spells CAIRSSGGNYNEQFF. CDR3 coding DNA: TGTGCCATCAGGAGTAGCGGGGGGAACTACAATGAGCAGTTCTTC.

This clonotype was detected ten times or more. V and J are TRBV20-1 and TRBJ1-2; 7 bases agree with TRBD1. The germline V gene encodes CDR1 DFQATT and CDR2 SNEGSKA (reference sequence). After removal of 5 bases from V and 1 base from J, the junction contained 10 bases not matched to a gene. CDR3 length equals 15 residues. The CDR3 DNA follows: TGCAGTGCTGGTCAGGGGGGTATTATTAACTATGGCTACACCTTC. Translated: CSAGQGGIINYGYTF.

This clonotype came up many times. The V and J genes are TRBV7-2 and TRBJ2-1; maybe TRBD1 (6 bases). The CDR3 has 15 residues. Germline-derived CDR1 and CDR2 are SGHTA and FQGNSA. Trimming left V 2 bases short and J 7 bases short, with 15 bases between. The CDR3 sequence is CASSLLQGSGNEQFF. DNA for the CDR3: TGTGCCAGCAGCTTACTACAGGGCAGTGGGAATGAGCAGTTCTTC. The whole variable domain, filled in from reference TRBV7-2 and TRBJ2-1, reads GAGVSQSPSNKVTEKGKDVELRCDPISGHTALYWYRQSLGQGLEFLIYFQGNSAPDKSGLPSDRFSAERTGGSVSTLTIQRTQQEDSAVYLCASSLLQGSGNEQFFGPGTRLTVL.

This clonotype occurred a few times. The V and J genes are TRBV4-3 and TRBJ2-1, with D possibly TRBD2 on 5 matching bases. Germline CDR1 is LGHNA and CDR2 is YSLEER. The CDR3 is made up of 15 amino acids. Between the trimmed V and J ends, which lost 1 base and 4 bases, there was a span of 11 bases. CDR3 region: CASSQGPGGYNEQFF. The CDR3 coding sequence is TGCGCCAGCAGCCAAGGCCCTGGAGGTTACAATGAGCAGTTCTTC.

CDR3 nucleotides: TGCGCCAGCAAACGTCCGGGGAGCTCCGGGGCCGATACGCAGTATTTT. Translation gives CASKRPGSSGADTQYF. This chain links TRBV5-1 with TRBJ2-3; D may correspond to TRBD1 or TRBD2 (5 bases each). With 6 bases removed from V and 6 bases from J, the gap between germline ends came to 23 bases. This CDR3 is 16 amino acids long. Germline loops: CDR1 SGHRS, CDR2 YFSETQ.

On this clonotype itself: Germline and junction disagree at one end, which may indicate a read error. CDR3 amino acids: CASSIRQDPHF. The CDR3 DNA sequence: TGTGCCAGCAGCATCCGACAGGACCCCCACTTC. The J gene is TRBJ2-7, the V gene TRBV7-9; the D gene is possibly TRBD1 (6 bases). CDR1 is SEHNR and CDR2 is FQNEAQ in the germline V gene (reference sequence). This CDR3 spans 11 amino acids.

In this sample, this clonotype turned up a few times. The chain employs TRBV24-1 and TRBJ2-3, with 11 bases aligning to TRBD2. The V segment lost 4 bases and the J segment 4 bases; nucleotides outside the gene matches: 3. Per germline, CDR1 KGHDR and CDR2 SFDVKD. This CDR3 region has 15 residues. This CDR3 is CATSERLAGSDTQYF. The CDR3 nucleotides are TGTGCCACCAGTGAGCGACTAGCGGGGTCAGATACGCAGTATTTT.

This clonotype has just a few counts. The chain carries TRBV9 and TRBJ2-5; tentatively, D is TRBD1 (6 bases). Trimming cost V 1 base and J 0 bases, with 7 bases left between them. The CDR3 totals 14 residues. Per the germline V gene, CDR1 is SGDLS and CDR2 is YYNGEE. The CDR3 bases are TGTGCCAGCAGCGTAACAGGGTACCAAGAGACCCAGTACTTC. It translates to CASSVTGYQETQYF. Full variable domain (missing parts from reference TRBV9 and TRBJ2-5): DSGVTQTPKHLITATGQRVTLRCSPRSGDLSVYWYQQSLDQGLQFLIQYYNGEERAKGNILERFSAQQFPDLHSELNLSSLELGDSALYFCASSVTGYQETQYFGPGTRLLVL.

The chain employs TRBV20-1 and TRBJ2-7; 8 nucleotides align to TRBD1. Trimming at V came to 6 bases and at J to 3 bases, leaving 10 bases not matched to a gene. The CDR3 is 14 amino acids. CDR1 is DFQATT and CDR2 is SNEGSKA in the germline V gene (reference sequence). The CDR3 nucleotides read TGCAGTGCCAGGGCAGGGGGCCAACTCTACGAGCAGTACTTC. Translation gives CSARAGGQLYEQYF.

This chain connects TRBV25-1 to TRBJ2-2; possible D gene TRBD2, 5 bases. Germline V gives CDR1 MGHDK, CDR2 SYGVNS. This CDR3 is 14 amino acids long. The germline V and J ends were trimmed by 0 bases and 6 bases, with 8 bases remaining between them. The CDR3 DNA follows: TGTGCCAGCAGTGAATATACGGGGTCCGGGGAGCTGTTTTTT. Its protein product is CASSEYTGSGELFF.

This clonotype was found a few times. Written as DNA, the CDR3 is TGTGCCAGCAGGGTTGACAGGGGAACTAATGAAAAACTGTTTTTT. Translated, it gives CASRVDRGTNEKLFF. This rearrangement joins TRBV11-2 to TRBJ1-4; the match to TRBD1 covers 8 bases. The germline V gene encodes CDR1 SGHAT and CDR2 FQNNGV. The J segment lost 1 base and the V segment lost 6 bases, leaving 4 bases of the junction unmatched. The CDR3 has 15 residues.

The V call is TRBV7-2, the J call TRBJ2-1, with a tentative D call TRBD2 (5 bases). The CDR3 covers 15 residues. Trimming took 3 bases from V and 3 from J, leaving 12 bases between them. Germline V gives CDR1 SGHTA, CDR2 FQGNSA. The CDR3: CASSFRADLYNEQFF. The CDR3 nucleotides are TGTGCCAGCAGCTTCCGAGCGGATCTCTACAATGAGCAGTTCTTC.

The V and J genes are TRBV10-2 and TRBJ2-2; TRBD2 agrees at 11 bases. The J segment lost 1 base and the V segment lost 4 bases, leaving 5 bases of the junction unmatched. Germline V gives CDR1 WSHSY, CDR2 SAAADI. The CDR3 contains 17 residues. CDR3 bases: TGCGCCAGCAGTGCGCCTACTAGCGGGAGGAACACCGGGGAGCTGTTTTTT. The encoded protein is CASSAPTSGRNTGELFF.

This clonotype has ten or more counts. The V call is TRBV20-1, the J call TRBJ1-5; 9 nucleotides align to TRBD1. The CDR3 is made up of 12 amino acids. Germline values: CDR1 DFQATT, CDR2 SNEGSKA (reference sequence). Germline trimming cut 7 bases from V and 4 bases from J; bases unmatched to any gene: 2. The CDR3 DNA follows: TGCAGTGGAGGACAGGGGAATCAGCCCCAGCATTTT. Amino acid sequence: CSGGQGNQPQHF.

There are many counts of this clonotype. The rearrangement links TRBV7-9 to TRBJ2-1, with 8 nucleotides matching TRBD2. Germline V gene sequence: CDR1 SEHNR, CDR2 FQNEAQ (reference sequence). The CDR3 is 14 amino acids. Trimming took 3 bases from V and 2 from J; bases not matched to a gene: 0. The CDR3 nucleotides are TGTGCCAGCAGCTTCGGGAGGGCCTACAATGAGCAGTTCTTC. As protein: CASSFGRAYNEQFF.